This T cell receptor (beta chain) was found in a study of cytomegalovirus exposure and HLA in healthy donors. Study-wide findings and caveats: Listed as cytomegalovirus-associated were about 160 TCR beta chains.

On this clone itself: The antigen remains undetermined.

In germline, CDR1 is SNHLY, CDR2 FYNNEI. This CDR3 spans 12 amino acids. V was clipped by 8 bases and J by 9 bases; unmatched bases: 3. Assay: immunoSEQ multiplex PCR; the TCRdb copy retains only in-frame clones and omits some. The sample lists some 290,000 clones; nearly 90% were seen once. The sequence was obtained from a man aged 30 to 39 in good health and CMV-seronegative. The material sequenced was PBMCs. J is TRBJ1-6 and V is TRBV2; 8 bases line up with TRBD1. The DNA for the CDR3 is TGTGCCAGCGGGACAGGTATTTCACCCCTCCACTTT. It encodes CASGTGISPLHF.